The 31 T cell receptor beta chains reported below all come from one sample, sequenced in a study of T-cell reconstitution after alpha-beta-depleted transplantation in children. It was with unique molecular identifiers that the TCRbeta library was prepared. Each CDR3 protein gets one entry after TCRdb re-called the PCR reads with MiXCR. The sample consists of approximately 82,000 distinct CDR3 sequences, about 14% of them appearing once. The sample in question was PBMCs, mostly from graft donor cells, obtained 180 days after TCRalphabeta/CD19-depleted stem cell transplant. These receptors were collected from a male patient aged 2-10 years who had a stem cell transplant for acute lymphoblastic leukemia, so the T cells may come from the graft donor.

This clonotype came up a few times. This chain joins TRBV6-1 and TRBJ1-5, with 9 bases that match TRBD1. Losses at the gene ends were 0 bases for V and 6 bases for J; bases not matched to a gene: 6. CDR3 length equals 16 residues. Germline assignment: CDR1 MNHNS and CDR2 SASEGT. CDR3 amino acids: CASSEAWTGAVQPQHF. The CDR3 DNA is TGTGCCAGCAGTGAAGCGTGGACAGGGGCAGTTCAGCCCCAGCATTTT.

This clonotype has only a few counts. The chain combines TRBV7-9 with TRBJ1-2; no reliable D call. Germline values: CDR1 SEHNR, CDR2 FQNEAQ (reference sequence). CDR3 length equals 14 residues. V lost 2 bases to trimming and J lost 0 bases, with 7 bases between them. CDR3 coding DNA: TGTGCCAGCAGCTTACGGTCCGCTAACTATGGCTACACCTTC. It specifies CASSLRSANYGYTF.

Here the CDR3 reads CSARDREGVYEQYF. The CDR3 nucleotides read TGCAGTGCTAGGGACAGGGAGGGGGTATACGAGCAGTACTTC. The chain links TRBV20-1 to TRBJ2-7, with D maybe TRBD1 (8 bases). Trimming removed 3 bases at V and 4 bases at J, with 16 bases between. The CDR3 totals 14 residues. Germline CDR1 DFQATT, CDR2 SNEGSKA (reference sequence).

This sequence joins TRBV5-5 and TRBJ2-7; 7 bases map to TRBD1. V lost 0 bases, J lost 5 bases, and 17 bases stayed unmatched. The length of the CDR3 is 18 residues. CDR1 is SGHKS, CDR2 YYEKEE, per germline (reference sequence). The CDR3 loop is CASSLDPHDRVRGDEQYF. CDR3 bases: TGTGCCAGCAGCTTGGACCCCCACGACAGGGTACGGGGTGACGAGCAGTACTTC.

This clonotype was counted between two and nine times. CDR3 in DNA: TGTGCCAGCAGTCCGGACAGGGGTGGCTCCTACGAGCAGTACTTC. Translating it yields CASSPDRGGSYEQYF. V usage is TRBV12-3 or TRBV12-4 and J usage is TRBJ2-7; 9 bases match TRBD1. The CDR3 consists of 15 residues. With 5 bases clipped from V and 0 bases from J, the junction kept 5 bases outside the gene matches.

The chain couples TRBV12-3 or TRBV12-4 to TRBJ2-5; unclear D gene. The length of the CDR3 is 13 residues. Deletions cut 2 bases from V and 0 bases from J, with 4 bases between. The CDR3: CASSLQYQETQYF. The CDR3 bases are TGTGCCAGCAGTTTACAGTACCAAGAGACCCAGTACTTC.

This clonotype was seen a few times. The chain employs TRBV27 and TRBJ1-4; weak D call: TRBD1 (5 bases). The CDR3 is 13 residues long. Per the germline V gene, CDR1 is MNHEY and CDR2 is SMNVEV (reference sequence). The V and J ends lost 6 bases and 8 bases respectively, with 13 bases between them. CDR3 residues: CASSGTRWEKLFF. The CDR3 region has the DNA TGTGCCAGCAGCGGGACTCGCTGGGAAAAACTGTTTTTT. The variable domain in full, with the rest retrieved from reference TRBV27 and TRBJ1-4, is EAQVTQNPRYLITVTGKKLTVTCSQNMNHEYMSWYRQDPGLGLRQIYYSMNVEVTDKGDVPEGYKVSRKEKRNFPLILESPSPNQTSLYFCASSGTRWEKLFFGSGTQLSVL.

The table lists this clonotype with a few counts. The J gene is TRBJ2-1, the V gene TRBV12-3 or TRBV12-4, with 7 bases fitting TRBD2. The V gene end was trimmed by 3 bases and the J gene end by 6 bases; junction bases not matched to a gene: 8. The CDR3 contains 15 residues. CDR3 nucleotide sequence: TGTGCCAGCAGTTTTCGGGGGGTAGGCAGCAATGAGCAGTTCTTC. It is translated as CASSFRGVGSNEQFF.

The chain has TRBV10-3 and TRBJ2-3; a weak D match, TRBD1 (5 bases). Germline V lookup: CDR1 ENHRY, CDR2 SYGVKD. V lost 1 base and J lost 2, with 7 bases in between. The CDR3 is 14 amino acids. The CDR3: CAISEWGLTDTQYF. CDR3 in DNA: TGTGCCATCAGTGAGTGGGGCCTCACAGATACGCAGTATTTT.

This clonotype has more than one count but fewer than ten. The CDR3 spells CASSPVWTDPQETQYF. The DNA of the CDR3 is TGTGCCAGCAGCCCGGTCTGGACTGACCCTCAAGAGACCCAGTACTTC. The rearrangement joins TRBV5-4 to TRBJ2-5, with a tentative D call TRBD2 (5 bases). The V end lost 4 bases, the J end lost 2 bases, and 18 bases lay between the germline ends. The CDR3 sequence is 16 residues long. The germline CDR1 and CDR2 sequences are SGHNT and YYREEE (reference sequence).

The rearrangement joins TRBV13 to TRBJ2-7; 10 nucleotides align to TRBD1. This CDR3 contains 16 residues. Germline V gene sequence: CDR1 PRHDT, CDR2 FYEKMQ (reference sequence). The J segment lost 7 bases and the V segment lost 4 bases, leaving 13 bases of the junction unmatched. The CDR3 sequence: CASSSGDRGFTGEQYF. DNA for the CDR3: TGTGCCAGCAGCTCTGGGGACAGGGGATTTACGGGAGAGCAGTACTTC.

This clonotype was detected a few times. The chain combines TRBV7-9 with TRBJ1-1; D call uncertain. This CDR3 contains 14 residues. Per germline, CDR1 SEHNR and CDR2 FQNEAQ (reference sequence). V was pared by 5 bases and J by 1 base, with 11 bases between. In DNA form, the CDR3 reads TGTGCCAGCAGCCAAGTTCCTCCGAACACTGAAGCTTTCTTT. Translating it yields CASSQVPPNTEAFF.

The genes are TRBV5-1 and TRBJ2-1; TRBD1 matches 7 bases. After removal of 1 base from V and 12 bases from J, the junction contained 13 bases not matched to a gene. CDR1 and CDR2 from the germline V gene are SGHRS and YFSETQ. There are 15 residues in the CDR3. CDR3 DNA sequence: TGCGCCAGCAGCTTGATTGGACAGGAGGTTATTCGGCAGTTCTTC. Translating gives CASSLIGQEVIRQFF.

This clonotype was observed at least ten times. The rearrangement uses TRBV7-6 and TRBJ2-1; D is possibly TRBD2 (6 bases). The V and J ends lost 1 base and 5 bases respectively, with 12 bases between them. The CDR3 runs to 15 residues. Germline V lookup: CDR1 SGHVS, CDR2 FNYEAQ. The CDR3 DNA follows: TGTGCCAGCAGCTTAGGGGCTAGCGCAAACAATGAGCAGTTCTTC. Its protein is CASSLGASANNEQFF.

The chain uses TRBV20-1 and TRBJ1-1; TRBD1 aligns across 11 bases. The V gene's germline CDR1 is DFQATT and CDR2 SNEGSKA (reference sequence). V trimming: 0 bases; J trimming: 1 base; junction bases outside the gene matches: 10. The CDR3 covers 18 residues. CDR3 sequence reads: CSARDLRGQGGGNTEAFF. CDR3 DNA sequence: TGCAGTGCTAGAGATTTGAGGGGACAGGGGGGAGGGAACACTGAAGCTTTCTTT.

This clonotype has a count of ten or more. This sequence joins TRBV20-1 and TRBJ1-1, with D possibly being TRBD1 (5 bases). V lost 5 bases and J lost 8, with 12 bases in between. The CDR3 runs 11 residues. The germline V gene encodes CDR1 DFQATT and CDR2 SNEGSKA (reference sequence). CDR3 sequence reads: CSAHRTLEAFF. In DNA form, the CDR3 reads TGCAGTGCTCATCGGACATTGGAAGCTTTCTTT.

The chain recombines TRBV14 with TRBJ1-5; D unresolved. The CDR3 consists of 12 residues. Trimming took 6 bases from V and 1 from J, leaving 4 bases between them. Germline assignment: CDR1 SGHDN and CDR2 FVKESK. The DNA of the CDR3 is TGTGCCAGCAGACAGAGCAATCAGCCCCAGCATTTT. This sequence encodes CASRQSNQPQHF.

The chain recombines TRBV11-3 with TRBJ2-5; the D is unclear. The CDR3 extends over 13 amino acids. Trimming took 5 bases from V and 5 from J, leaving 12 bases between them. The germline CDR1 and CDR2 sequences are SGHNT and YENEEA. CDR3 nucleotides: TGTGCCAGCAGCAAGCCTCCACGGGAGACCCAGTACTTC. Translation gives CASSKPPRETQYF.

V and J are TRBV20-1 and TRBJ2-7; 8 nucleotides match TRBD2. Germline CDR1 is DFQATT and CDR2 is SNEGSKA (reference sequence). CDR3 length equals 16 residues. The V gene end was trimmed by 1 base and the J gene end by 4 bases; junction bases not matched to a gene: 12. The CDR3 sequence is CSARAPGTSECYEQYF. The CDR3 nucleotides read TGCAGTGCTAGAGCTCCCGGGACTAGTGAATGTTACGAGCAGTACTTC.

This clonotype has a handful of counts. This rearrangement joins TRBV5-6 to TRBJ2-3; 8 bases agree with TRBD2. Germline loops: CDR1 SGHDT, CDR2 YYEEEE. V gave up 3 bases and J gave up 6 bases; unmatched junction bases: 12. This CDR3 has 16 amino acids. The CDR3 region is CASSSVLAGGSDTQYF. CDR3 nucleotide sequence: TGTGCCAGCAGCTCCGTGCTAGCGGGCGGGTCCGATACGCAGTATTTT.

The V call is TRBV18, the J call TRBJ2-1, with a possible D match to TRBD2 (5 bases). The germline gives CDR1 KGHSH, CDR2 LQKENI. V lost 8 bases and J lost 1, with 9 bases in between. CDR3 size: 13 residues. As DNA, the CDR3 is TGTGCCAGCACCCCGGGGTCCTACAATGAGCAGTTCTTC. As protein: CASTPGSYNEQFF.

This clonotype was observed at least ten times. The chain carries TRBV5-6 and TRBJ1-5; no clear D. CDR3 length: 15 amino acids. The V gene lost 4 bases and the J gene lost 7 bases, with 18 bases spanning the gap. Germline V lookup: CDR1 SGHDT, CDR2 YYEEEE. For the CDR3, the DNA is TGTGCCAGCAGCCTTGGACGGGCTGTTGCCCAGCCCCAGCATTTT. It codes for CASSLGRAVAQPQHF.

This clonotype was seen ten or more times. The chain's CDR3 is CSASQGAYEQYF. In DNA, the CDR3 is TGCAGTGCTAGTCAGGGAGCCTACGAGCAGTACTTC. The V and J genes are TRBV20-1 and TRBJ2-7; D possibly matches TRBD1 or TRBD2 (5 bases each). The germline gives CDR1 DFQATT, CDR2 SNEGSKA (reference sequence). The V and J ends lost 3 bases and 2 bases respectively, with 8 bases between them. CDR3 length equals 12 residues.

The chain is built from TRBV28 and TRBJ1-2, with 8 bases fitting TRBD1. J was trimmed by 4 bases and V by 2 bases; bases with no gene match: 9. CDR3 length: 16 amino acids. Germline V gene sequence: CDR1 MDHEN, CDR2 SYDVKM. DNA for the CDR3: TGTGCCAGCAGTTTAATTGCAGGGGGCGGGACCTATGGCTACACCTTC. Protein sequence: CASSLIAGGGTYGYTF.

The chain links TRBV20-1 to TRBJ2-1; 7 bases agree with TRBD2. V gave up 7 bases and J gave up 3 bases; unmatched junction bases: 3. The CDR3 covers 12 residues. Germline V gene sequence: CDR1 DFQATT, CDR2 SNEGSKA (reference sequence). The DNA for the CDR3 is TGCAGTGTCGGGGGGAACTACAATGAGCAGTTCTTC. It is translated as CSVGGNYNEQFF.

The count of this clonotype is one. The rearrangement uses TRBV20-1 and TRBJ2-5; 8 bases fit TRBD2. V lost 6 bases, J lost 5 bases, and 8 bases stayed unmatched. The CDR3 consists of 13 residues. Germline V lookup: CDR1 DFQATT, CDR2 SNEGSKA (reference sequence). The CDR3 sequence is CSARGGRKETQYF. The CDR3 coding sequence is TGCAGTGCCCGCGGGGGGCGCAAGGAGACCCAGTACTTC.

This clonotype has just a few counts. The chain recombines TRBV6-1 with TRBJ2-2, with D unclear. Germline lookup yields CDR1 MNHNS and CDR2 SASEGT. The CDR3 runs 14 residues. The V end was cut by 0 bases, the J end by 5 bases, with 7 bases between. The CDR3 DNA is TGTGCCAGCAGTGAAGCCCCCGTGACCGGGGAGCTGTTTTTT. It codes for CASSEAPVTGELFF.

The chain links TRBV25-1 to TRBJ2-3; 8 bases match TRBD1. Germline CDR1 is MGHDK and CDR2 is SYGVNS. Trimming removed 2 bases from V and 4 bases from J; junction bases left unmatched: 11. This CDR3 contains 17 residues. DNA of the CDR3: TGTGCCAGCAGTGAAAGTTGGTCAGGGGGCAGGGCAGATACGCAGTATTTT. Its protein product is CASSESWSGGRADTQYF.

In DNA form, the CDR3 reads TGTGCCAGCAGACGGACAGGGGGTTACGAAGAGACCCAGTACTTC. This sequence encodes CASRRTGGYEETQYF. This chain links TRBV27 with TRBJ2-5; 10 nucleotides agree with TRBD1. Germline V gene sequence: CDR1 MNHEY, CDR2 SMNVEV (reference sequence). With 6 bases clipped from V and 3 bases from J, the junction kept 7 bases outside the gene matches. This CDR3 contains 15 residues.

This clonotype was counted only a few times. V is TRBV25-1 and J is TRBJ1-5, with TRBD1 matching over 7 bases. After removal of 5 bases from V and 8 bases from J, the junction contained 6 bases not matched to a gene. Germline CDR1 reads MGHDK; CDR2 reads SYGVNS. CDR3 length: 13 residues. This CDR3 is CASSLPGGEPQHF. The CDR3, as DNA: TGTGCCAGCAGTCTCCCAGGGGGGGAGCCCCAGCATTTT. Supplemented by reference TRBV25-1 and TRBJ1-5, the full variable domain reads EADIYQTPRYLVIGTGKKITLECSQTMGHDKMYWYQQDPGMELHLIHYSYGVNSTEKGDLSSESTVSRIRTEHFPLTLESARPSHTSQYLCASSLPGGEPQHFGDGTRLSIL.

The CDR3 region has the DNA TGTGCCAGCAGCTGGGGGGGTAACCGCCGTGGTGGCTACACCTTC. This codes for CASSWGGNRRGGYTF. The V gene is TRBV7-9, the J gene TRBJ1-2, with D possibly being TRBD1 (5 bases). Germline values: CDR1 SEHNR, CDR2 FQNEAQ (reference sequence). This CDR3 comprises 15 residues. The V and J ends lost 4 bases and 7 bases respectively, with 19 bases between them.